This TCR beta chain was documented in a study of T cell changes during pregnancy in multiple sclerosis. Clones were sequenced by immunoSEQ multiplex PCR, and TCRdb holds only the in-frame ones, with some missing. The table records 15,000 or so clones, around 95% of them present only once. The germline CDR1 and CDR2 sequences are LGHNT and FRNRAP. Trimming took off 0 bases at V and 3 bases at J, with 18 bases between the two ends. The CDR3 has 18 residues. Sequencing was performed on peripheral blood, taken in the third trimester of pregnancy. The chain carries TRBV12-5 and TRBJ2-1; the D gene is possibly TRBD2 (5 bases). The clonotype comes from a female donor with multiple sclerosis, enrolled in a pregnancy study. Here the CDR3 reads CASGLVRAGGQIYNEQFF. The CDR3 DNA is TGTGCTAGTGGTTTGGTACGTGCGGGCGGCCAGATCTACAATGAGCAGTTCTTC.